This T cell receptor (beta chain) came from a study of cytomegalovirus exposure and HLA in healthy donors. Overall study results and limits: With later analysis, a missense DCLRE1C variant became linked to TCR beta V- and J-gene trimming.

The PCR was carried out with 60 Vbeta primers and 13 Jbeta primers. Profiling relied on immunoSEQ multiplex PCR, and the TCRdb table lists in-frame clones only, not all of them. The table records some 130,000 clones, about 71% of them present only once. The V and J ends lost 4 bases and 3 bases, in that order; junction bases with no gene match: 5. Germline V lookup: CDR1 SGHNT, CDR2 YYREEE (reference sequence). The CDR3 spans 15 residues. A word on this clone: The antigen is not known.

The clonotype originates from an older woman in good health and CMV-seropositive. Sample: PBMCs. This sequence joins TRBV5-4 and TRBJ2-7, with 12 bases matching TRBD2. Written as DNA, the CDR3 is TGTGCCAGCAGCGACTGGACTAGCGGGGACTACGAGCAGTACTTC. Encoded protein: CASSDWTSGDYEQYF. Full variable domain (outside the CDR3, taken from reference TRBV5-4 and TRBJ2-7): ETGVTQSPTHLIKTRGQQVTLRCSSQSGHNTVSWYQQALGQGPQFIFQYYREEENGRGNFPPRFSGLQFPNYSSELNVNALELDDSALYLCASSDWTSGDYEQYFGPGTRLTVT.